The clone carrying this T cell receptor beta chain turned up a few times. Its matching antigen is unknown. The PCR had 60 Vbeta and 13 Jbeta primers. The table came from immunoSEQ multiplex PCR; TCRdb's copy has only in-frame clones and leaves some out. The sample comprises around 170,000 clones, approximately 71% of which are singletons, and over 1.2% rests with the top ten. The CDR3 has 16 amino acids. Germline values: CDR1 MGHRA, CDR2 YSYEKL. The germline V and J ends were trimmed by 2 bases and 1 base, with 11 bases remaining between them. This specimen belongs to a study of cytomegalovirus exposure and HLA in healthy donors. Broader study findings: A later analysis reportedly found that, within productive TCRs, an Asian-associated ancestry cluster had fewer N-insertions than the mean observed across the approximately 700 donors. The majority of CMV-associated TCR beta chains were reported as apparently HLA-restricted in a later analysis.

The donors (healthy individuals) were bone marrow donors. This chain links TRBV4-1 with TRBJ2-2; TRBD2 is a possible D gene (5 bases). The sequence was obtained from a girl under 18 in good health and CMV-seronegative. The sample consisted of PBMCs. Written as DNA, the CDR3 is TGCGCCAGCAGCCAATCGGACTTAATGAACACCGGGGAGCTGTTTTTT. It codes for CASSQSDLMNTGELFF.